This T cell receptor (beta chain) was captured by sequencing in a study of cytomegalovirus exposure and HLA in healthy donors. Background on the study: Per a later analysis, the 550 to 850 first-cohort and 120 validation repertoires shared one platform.

V lost 5 bases to trimming and J lost 0 bases, with 10 bases between them. Germline values: CDR1 SEHNR, CDR2 FQNEAQ (reference sequence). The CDR3 spans 15 residues. Only in-frame clones appear in the TCRdb table, and some are missing; sequencing was by immunoSEQ multiplex PCR. This sample has around 250,000 clones, with 90% found just once. Of note for this clone: Its specificity is unknown.

Separate from the roughly 700-subject first cohort was the 120-subject validation cohort, to which the donors belonged. Study observations and caveats: Cytomegalovirus status was reportedly diagnosed by the classifier with high specificity and sensitivity. In vitro confirmation showed a few CMV-associated chains to be CMV antigen specific.

Sequencing was performed on PBMCs. The sequence was collected from a woman aged 18 to 35 in good health and CMV-seronegative. The gene calls are TRBV7-9 and TRBJ1-4, with D maybe TRBD1 (5 bases). Here the CDR3 DNA reads TGTGCCAGCAGCGTAGACAGAACAACTAATGAAAAACTGTTTTTT. This codes for CASSVDRTTNEKLFF.